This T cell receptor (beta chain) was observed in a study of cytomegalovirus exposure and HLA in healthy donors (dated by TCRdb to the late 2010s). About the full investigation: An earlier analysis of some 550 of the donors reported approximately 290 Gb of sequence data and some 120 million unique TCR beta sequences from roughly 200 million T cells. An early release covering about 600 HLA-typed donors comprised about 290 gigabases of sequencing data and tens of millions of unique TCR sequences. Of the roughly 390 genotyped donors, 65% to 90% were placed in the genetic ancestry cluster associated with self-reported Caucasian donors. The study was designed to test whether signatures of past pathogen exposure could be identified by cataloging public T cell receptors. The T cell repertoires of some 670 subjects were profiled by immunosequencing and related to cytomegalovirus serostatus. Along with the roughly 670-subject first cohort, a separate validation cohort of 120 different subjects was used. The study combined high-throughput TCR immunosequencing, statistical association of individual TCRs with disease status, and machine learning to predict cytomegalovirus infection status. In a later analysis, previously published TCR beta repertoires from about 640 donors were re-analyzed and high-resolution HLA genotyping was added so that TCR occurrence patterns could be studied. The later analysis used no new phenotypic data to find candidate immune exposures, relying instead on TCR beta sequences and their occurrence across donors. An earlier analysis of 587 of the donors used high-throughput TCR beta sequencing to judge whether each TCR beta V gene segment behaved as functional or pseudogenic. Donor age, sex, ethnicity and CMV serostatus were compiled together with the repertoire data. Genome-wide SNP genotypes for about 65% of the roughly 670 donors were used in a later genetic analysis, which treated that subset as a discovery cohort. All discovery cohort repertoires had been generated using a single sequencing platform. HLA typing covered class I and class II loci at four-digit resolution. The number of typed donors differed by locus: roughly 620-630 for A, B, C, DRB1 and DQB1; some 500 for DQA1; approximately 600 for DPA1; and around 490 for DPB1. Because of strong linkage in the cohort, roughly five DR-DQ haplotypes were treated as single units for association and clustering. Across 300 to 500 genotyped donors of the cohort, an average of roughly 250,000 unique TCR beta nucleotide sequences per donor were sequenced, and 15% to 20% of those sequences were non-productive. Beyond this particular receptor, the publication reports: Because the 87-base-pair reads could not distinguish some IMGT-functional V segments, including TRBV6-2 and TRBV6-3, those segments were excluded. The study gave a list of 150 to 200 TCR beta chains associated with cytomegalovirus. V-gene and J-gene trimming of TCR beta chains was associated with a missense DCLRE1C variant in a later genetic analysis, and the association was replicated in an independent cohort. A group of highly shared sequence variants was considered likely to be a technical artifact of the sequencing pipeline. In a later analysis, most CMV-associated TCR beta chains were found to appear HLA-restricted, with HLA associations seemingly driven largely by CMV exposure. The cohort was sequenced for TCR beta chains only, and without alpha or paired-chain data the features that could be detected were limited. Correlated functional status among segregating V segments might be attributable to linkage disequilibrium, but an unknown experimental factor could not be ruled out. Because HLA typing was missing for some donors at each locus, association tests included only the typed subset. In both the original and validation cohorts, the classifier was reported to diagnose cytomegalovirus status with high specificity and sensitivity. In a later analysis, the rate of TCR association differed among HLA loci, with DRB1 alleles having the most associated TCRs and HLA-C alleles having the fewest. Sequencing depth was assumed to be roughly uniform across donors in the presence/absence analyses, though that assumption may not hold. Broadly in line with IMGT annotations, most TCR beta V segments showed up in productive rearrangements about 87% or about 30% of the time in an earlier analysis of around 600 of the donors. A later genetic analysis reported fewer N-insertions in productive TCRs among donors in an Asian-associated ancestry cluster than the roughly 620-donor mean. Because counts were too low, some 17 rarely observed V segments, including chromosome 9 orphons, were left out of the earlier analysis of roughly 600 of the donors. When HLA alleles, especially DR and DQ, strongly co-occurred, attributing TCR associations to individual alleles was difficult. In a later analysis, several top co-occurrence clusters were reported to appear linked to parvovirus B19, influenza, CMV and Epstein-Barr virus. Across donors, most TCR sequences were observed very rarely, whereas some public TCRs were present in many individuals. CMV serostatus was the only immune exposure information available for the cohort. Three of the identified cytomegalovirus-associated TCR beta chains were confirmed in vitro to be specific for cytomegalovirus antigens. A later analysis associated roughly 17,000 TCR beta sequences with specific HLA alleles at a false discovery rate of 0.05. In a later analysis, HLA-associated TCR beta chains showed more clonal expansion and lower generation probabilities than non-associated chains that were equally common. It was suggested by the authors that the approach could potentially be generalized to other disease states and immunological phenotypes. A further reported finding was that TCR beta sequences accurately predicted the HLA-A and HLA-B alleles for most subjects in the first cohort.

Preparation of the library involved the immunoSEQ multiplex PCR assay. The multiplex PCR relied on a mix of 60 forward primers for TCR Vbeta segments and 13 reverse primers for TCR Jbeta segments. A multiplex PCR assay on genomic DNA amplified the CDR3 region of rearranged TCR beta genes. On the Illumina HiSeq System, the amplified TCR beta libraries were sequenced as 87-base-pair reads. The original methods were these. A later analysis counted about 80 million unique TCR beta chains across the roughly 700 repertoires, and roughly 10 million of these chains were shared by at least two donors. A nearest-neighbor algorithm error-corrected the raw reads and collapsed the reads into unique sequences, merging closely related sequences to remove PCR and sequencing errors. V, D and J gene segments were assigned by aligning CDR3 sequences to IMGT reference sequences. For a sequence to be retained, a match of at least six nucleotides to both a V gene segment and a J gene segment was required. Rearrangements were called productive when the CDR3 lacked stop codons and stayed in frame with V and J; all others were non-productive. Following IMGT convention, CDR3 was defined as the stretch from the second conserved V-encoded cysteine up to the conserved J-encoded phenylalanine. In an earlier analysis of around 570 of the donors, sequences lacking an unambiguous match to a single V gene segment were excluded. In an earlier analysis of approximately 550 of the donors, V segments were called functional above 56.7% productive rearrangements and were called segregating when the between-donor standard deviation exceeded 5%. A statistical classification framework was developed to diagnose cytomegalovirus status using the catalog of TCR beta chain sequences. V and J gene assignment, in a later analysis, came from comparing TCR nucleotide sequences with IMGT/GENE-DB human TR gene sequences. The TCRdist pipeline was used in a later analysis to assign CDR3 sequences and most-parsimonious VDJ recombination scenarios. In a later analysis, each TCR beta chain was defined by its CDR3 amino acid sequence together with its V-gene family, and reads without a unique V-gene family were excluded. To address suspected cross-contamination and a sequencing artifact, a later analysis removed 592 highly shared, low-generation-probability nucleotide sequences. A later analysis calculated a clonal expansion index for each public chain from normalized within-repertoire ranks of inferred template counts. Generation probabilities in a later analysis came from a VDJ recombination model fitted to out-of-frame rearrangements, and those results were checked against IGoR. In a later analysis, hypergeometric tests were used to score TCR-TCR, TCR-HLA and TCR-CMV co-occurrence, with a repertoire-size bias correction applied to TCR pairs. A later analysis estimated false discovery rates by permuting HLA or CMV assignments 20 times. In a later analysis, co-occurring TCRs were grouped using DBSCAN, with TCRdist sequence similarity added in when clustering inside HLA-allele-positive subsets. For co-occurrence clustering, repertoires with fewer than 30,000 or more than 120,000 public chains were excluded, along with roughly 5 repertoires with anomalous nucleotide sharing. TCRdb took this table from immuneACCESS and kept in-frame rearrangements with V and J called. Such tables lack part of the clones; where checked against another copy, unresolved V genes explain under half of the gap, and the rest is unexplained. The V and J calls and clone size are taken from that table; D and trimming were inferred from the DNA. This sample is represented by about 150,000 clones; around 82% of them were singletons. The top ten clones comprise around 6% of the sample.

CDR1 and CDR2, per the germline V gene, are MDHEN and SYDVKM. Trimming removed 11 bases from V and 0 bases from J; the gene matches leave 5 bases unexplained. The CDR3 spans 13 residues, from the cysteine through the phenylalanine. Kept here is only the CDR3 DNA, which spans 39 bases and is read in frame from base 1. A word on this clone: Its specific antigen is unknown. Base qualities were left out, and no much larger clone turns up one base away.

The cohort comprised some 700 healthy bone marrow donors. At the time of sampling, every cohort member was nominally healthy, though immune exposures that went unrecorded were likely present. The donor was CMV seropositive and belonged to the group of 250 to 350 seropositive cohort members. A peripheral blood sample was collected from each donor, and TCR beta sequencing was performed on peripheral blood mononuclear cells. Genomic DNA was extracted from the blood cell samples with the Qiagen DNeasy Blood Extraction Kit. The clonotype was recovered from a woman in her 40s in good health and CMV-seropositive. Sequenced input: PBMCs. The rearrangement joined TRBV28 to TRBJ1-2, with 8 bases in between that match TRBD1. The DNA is TGTGCCGCAGGGACAGGATCTAACTATGGCTACACCTTC. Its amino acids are CAAGTGSNYGYTF.